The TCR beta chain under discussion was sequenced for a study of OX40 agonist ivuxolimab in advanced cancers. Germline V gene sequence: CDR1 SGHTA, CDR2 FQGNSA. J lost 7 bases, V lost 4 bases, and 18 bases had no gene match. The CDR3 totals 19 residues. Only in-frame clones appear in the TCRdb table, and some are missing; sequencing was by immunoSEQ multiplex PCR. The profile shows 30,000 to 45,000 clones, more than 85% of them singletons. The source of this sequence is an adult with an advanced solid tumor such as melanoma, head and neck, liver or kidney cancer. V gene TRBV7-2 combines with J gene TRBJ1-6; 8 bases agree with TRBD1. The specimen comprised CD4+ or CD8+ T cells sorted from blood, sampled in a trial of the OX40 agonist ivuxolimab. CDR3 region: CASSSQGVLVTEGNSPLHF. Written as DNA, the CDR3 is TGTGCCAGCAGCTCACAGGGGGTTCTGGTGACGGAGGGGAATTCACCCCTCCACTTT.